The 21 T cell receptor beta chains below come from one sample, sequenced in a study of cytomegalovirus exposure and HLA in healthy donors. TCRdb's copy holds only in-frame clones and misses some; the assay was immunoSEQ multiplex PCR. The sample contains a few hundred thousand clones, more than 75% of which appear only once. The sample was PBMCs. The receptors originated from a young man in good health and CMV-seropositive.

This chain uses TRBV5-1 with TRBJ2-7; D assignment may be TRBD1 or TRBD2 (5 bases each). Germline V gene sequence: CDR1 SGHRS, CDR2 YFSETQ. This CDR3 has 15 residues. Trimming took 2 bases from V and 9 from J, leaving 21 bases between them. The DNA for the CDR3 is TGCGCCAGCAGCTTTTCCGACAGTCGCGGGTCGGGGCAGTACTTC. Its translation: CASSFSDSRGSGQYF.

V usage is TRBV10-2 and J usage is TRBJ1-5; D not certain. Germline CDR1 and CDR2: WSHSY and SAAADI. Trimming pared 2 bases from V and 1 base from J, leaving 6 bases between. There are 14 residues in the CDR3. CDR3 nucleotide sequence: TGCGCCAGCAGTGAGGGACGCAGCAATCAGCCCCAGCATTTT. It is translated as CASSEGRSNQPQHF.

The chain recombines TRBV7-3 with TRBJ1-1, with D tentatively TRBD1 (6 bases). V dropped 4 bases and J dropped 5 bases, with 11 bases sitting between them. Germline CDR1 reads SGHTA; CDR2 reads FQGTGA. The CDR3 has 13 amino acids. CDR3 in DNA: TGTGCCAGCAGCTCACAGGGTTTAACTGAAGCTTTCTTT. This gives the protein CASSSQGLTEAFF. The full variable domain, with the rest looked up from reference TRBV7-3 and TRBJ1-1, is GAGVSQTPSNKVTEKGKYVELRCDPISGHTALYWYRQSLGQGPEFLIYFQGTGAADDSGLPNDRFFAVRPEGSVSTLKIQRTERGDSAVYLCASSSQGLTEAFFGQGTRLTVV.

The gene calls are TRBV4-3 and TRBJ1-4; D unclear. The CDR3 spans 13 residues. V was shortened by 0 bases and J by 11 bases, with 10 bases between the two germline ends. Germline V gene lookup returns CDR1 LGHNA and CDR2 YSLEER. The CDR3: CASSQDMRGKLFF. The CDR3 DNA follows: TGCGCCAGCAGCCAAGATATGCGGGGTAAACTGTTTTTT.

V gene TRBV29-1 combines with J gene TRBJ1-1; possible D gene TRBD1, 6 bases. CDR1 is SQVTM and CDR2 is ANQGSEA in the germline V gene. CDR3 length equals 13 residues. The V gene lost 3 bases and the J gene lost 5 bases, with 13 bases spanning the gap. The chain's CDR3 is CSVDEDRRTEAFF. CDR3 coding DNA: TGCAGCGTTGATGAGGACAGACGAACTGAAGCTTTCTTT.

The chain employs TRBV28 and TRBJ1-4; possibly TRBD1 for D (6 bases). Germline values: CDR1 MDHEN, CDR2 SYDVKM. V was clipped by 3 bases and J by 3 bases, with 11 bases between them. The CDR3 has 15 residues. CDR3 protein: CASSFTGGPNEKLFF. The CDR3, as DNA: TGTGCCAGCAGTTTTACGGGGGGCCCTAATGAAAAACTGTTTTTT. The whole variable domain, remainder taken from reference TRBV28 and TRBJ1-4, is DVKVTQSSRYLVKRTGEKVFLECVQDMDHENMFWYRQDPGLGLRLIYFSYDVKMKEKGDIPEGYSVSREKKERFSLILESASTNQTSMYLCASSFTGGPNEKLFFGSGTQLSVL.

The CDR3 nucleotides read TGTGCCAGCAGCTGGGGACAGGGCTATGGCTACACCTTC. It translates to CASSWGQGYGYTF. This chain joins TRBV11-2 and TRBJ1-2; 9 bases line up with TRBD1. The CDR3 spans 13 residues. Trimming took 4 bases from V and 4 from J; bases not matched to a gene: 1. Germline CDR1 is SGHAT and CDR2 is FQNNGV.

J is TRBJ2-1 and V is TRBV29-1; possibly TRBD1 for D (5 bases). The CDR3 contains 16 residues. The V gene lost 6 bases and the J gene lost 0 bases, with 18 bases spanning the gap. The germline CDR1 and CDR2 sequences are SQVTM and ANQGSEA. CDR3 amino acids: CSVVGMWGSSYNEQFF. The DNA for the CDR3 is TGCAGCGTGGTGGGAATGTGGGGCAGCTCCTACAATGAGCAGTTCTTC.

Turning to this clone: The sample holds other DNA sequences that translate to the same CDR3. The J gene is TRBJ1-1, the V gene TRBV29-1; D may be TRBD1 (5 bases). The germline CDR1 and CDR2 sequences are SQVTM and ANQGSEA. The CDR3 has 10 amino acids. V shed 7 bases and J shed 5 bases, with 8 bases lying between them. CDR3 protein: CSGGGTEAFF. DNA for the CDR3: TGCAGCGGCGGGGGAACTGAAGCTTTCTTT.

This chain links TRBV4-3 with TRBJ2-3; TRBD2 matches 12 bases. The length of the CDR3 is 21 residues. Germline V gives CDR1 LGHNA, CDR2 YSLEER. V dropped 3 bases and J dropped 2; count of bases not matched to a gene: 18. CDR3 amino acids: CASSQWTDRELAGGLTDTQYF. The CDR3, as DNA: TGCGCCAGCAGCCAGTGGACGGACAGGGAACTAGCGGGAGGCCTCACAGATACGCAGTATTTT.

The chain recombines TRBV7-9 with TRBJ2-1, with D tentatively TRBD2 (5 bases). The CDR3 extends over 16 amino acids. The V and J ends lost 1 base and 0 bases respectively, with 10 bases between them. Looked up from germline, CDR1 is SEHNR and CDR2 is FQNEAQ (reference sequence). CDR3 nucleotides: TGTGCCAGCAGCTTAGGGTACAGCGGCTCCTACAATGAGCAGTTCTTC. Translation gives CASSLGYSGSYNEQFF.

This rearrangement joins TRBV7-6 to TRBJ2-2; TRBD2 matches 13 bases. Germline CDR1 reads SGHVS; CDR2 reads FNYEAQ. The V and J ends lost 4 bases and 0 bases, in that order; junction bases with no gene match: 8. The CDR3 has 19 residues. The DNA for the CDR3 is TGTGCCAGCAGCTACCTCCCGGGGACTAGCGGGACGAACACCGGGGAGCTGTTTTTT. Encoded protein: CASSYLPGTSGTNTGELFF.

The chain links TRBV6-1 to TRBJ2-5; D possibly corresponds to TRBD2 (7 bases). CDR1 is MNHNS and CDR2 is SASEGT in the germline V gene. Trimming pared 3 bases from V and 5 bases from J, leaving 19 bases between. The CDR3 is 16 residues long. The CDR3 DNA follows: TGTGCCAGCAGTGAGGGGGCTAGCGGTATTAGCGAGACCCAGTACTTC. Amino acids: CASSEGASGISETQYF.

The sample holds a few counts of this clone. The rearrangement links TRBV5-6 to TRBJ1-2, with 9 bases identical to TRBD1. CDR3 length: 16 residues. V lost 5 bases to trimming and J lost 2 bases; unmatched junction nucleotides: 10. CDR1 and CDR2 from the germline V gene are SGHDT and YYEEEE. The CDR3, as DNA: TGTGCCAGCAGGAACGTGCCGGGACAGGGAAACTATGGCTACACCTTC. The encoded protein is CASRNVPGQGNYGYTF.

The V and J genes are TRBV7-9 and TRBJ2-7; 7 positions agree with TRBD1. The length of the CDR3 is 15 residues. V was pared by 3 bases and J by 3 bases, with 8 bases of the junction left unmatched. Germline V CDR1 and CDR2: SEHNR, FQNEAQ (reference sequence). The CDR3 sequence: CASSFGTALLYEQYF. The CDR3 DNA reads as TGTGCCAGCAGCTTCGGGACAGCTCTACTCTACGAGCAGTACTTC. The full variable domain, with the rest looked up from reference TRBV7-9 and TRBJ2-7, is DTGVSQNPRHKITKRGQNVTFRCDPISEHNRLYWYRQTLGQGPEFLTYFQNEAQLEKSRLLSDRFSAERPKGSFSTLEIQRTEQGDSAMYLCASSFGTALLYEQYFGPGTRLTVT.

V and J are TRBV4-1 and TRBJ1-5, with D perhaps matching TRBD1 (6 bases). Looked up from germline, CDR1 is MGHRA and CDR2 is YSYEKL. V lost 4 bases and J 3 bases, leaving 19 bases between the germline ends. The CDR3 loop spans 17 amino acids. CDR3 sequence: CASSPSPMDRLNQPQHF. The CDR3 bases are TGCGCCAGCAGCCCTAGCCCTATGGACAGACTCAATCAGCCCCAGCATTTT.

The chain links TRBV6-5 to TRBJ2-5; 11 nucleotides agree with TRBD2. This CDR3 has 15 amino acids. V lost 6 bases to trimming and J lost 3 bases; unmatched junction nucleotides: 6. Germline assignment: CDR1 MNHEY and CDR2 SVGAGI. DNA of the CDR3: TGTGCCAGCAGCCTAGCGGGAGGATGGGAAGAGACCCAGTACTTC. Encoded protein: CASSLAGGWEETQYF.

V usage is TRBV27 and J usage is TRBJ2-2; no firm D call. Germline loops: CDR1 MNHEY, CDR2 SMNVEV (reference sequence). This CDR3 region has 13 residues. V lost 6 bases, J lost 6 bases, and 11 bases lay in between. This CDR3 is CASRLRGAGELFF. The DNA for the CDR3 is TGTGCCAGCAGGCTGCGCGGCGCCGGGGAGCTGTTTTTT.

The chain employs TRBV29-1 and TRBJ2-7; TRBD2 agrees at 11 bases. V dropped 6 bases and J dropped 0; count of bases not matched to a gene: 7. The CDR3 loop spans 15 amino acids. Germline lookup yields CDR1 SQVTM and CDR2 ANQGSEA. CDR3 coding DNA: TGCAGCGTCCTCGGGACTAGCGGAAACTCCTACGAGCAGTACTTC. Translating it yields CSVLGTSGNSYEQYF.

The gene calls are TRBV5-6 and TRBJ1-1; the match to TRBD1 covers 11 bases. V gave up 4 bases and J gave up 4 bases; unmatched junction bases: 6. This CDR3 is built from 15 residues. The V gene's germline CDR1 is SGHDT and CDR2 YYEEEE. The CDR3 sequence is CASSVDRGRPTEAFF. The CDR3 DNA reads TGTGCCAGCAGCGTGGACAGGGGGCGGCCCACTGAAGCTTTCTTT.

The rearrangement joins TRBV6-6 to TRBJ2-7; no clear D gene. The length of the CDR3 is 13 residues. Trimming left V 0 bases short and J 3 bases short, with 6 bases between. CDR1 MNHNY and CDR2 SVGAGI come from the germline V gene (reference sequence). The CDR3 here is CASSYSVNYEQYF. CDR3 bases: TGTGCCAGCAGTTACTCAGTAAACTACGAGCAGTACTTC.